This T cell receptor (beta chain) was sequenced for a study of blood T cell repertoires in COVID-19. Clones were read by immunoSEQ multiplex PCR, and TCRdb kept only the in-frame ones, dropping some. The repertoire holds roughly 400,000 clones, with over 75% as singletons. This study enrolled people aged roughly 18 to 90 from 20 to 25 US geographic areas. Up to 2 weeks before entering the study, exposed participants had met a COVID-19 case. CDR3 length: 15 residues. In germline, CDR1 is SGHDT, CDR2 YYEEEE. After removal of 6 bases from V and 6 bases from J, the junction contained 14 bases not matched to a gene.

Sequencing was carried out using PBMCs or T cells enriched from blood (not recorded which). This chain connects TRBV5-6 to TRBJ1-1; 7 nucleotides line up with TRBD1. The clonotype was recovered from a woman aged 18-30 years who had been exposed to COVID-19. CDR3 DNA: TGTGCCAGCACCTTAACCGACAGGGTAGTCCCTGAAGCTTTCTTT. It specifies CASTLTDRVVPEAFF.